This TCR beta chain came from a study of beta chain features in type 1 diabetes. Whole-study context: In all, 107,917,701 sorted cells from all samples were analyzed. General study results and limits: For patients, the naive, central memory and Treg TCRB repertoires appeared more alike than for healthy donors. VDJ junctions sequenced from type 1 diabetes patients showed fewer insertions and more deletions. A PCR bias possibly favoring shorter templates would apply equally to patients and controls.

Since all of the isolated RNA was reverse transcribed, expressed TCRB transcripts were what got sequenced. TCRdb's copy holds only in-frame clones and misses some; the assay was immunoSEQ multiplex PCR. This table holds some 270,000 clones, under 8.5% found once. For this clone: Its target is not known.

This TCR derives from a woman younger than 35 in good health. The specimen was central memory CD4+ T cells from blood.

The CDR3 region is CASNGELYNGYTF. Here the CDR3 DNA reads TGTGCCAGCAACGGGGAGCTCTACAATGGCTACACCTTC. The V gene is TRBV7-9, the J gene TRBJ1-2; D is unresolved. The germline V gene has CDR1 SEHNR and CDR2 FQNEAQ (reference sequence). This CDR3 region has 13 residues. Deletions cut 7 bases from V and 6 bases from J, with 15 bases between.